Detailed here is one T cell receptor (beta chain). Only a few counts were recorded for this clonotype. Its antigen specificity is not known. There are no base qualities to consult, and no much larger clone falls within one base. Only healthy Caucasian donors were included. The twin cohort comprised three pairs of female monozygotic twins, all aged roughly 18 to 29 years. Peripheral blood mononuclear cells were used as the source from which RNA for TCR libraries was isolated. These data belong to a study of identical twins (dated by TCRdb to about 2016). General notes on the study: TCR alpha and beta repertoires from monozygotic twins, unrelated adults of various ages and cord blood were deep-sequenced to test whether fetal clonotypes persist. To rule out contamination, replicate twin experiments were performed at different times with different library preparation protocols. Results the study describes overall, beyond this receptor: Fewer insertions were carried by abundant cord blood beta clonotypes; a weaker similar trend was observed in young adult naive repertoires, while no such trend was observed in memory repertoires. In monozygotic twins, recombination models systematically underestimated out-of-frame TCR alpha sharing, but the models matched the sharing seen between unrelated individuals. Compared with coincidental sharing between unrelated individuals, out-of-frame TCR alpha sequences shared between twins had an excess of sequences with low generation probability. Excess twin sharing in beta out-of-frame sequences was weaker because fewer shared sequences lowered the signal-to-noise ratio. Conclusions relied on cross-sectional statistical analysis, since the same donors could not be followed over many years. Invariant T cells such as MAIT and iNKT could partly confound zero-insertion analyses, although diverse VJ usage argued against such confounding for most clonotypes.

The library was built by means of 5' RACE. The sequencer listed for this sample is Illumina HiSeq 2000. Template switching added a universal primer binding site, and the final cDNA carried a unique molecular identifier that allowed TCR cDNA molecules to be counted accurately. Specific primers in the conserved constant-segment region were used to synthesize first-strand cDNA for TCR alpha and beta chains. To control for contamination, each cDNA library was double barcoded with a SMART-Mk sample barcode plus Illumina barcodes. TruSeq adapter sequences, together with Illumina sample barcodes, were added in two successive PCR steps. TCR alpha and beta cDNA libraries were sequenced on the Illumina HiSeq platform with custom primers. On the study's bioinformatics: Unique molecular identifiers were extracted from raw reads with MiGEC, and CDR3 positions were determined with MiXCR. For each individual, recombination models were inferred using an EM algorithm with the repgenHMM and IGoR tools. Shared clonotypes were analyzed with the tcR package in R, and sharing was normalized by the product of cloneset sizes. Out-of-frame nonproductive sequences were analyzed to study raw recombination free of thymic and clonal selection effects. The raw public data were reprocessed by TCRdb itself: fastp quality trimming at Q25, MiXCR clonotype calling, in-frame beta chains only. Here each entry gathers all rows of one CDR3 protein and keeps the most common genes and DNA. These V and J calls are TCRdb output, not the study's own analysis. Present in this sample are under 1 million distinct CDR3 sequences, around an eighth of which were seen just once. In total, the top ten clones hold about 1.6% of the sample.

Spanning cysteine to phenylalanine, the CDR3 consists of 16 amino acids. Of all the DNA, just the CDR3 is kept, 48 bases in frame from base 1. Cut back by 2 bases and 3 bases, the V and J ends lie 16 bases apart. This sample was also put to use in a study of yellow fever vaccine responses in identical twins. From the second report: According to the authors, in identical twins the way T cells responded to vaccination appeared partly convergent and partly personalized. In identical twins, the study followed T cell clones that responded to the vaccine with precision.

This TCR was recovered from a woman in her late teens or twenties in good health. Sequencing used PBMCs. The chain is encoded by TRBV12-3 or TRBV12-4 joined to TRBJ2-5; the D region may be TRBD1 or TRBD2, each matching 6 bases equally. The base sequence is TGTGCCAGCAGTTTACGGAGGGGGGTCCCAAAAGAGACCCAGTACTTC. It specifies CASSLRRGVPKETQYF.